The 20 T cell receptor beta chains given below trace back to one sample, sequenced in a study of tumor-infiltrating lymphocytes in primary liver carcinoma. cDNA specific to TCR beta was made from approximately 500 ng of total RNA, with a constant-region primer employed for priming. Modified slightly, ARM-PCR produced TCR beta libraries over three nested multiplex PCR rounds. Rounds one and two of PCR, each of about 10 cycles, were primed with TRBV1-TRBV30 forward primers and a C-beta reverse primer. One entry per CDR3 protein, called by TCRdb with MiXCR from the multiplex PCR reads. The table records around 32,000 distinct CDR3 sequences, 60% to 85% of them present only once. Without any cell sorting, roughly 18-30 mg of bulk tissue yielded co-extracted RNA and DNA. Input material: liver tumor tissue from sampling region 5. Subset given: tumor region T5, tumor centre. The receptors stem from a man aged 40-49 years with primary liver carcinoma and hepatitis B virus infection.

Details on this clonotype: As the CDR3 is not closed by the conserved phenylalanine or tryptophan, this likely results from a read error. The V gene is TRBV10-2, the J gene TRBJ2-1; D may be TRBD2 (5 bases). The CDR3 runs to 14 residues. From germline, CDR1 is WSHSY and CDR2 SAAADI. The CDR3 protein is CAGSEGRLLNKQFL. As DNA, the CDR3 is TGCGCCGGCAGTGAGGGCAGGTTACTCAATAAGCAGTTCCTC.

In its sample, this clonotype was seen many times. The chain has TRBV25-1 and TRBJ2-2; the match to TRBD1 covers 10 bases. From germline, CDR1 is MGHDK and CDR2 SYGVNS. The junction had 5 bases not matched to a gene; V was cut back by 8 bases and J by 5 bases. The CDR3 extends over 14 amino acids. The CDR3 spells CASRDRGPTGELFF. In DNA, the CDR3 is TGTGCCAGCCGGGACAGGGGACCGACCGGGGAGCTGTTTTTT.

V usage is TRBV5-6 and J usage is TRBJ2-2; a weak D match, TRBD1 (5 bases). Trimming pared 4 bases from V and 11 bases from J, leaving 21 bases between. Germline V gene data show CDR1 as SGHDT and CDR2 as YYEEEE. The CDR3 covers 15 residues. The CDR3 sequence: CASSPGFANIGELFF. For the CDR3, the DNA is TGTGCCAGCAGCCCAGGGTTCGCGAACATCGGAGAGCTGTTTTTT.

Remarks on this clonotype: One end of the junction is discordant with germline, which a read error may explain. In DNA form, the CDR3 reads TGTACCATCAAGGCAGGGAAGAACACTGAAGCTTTCTTT. This translates into CTIKAGKNTEAFF. The chain employs TRBV10-3 and TRBJ1-1, with a weak D call TRBD1 (5 bases). Germline CDR1 and CDR2: ENHRY and SYGVKD. This CDR3 region has 13 residues.

Worth noting for this clonotype: At one end, the junction sequence differs from germline, possibly due to a read error. The chain employs TRBV11-2 and TRBJ2-7, with D perhaps matching TRBD1 or TRBD2 (5 bases each). Per the germline V gene, CDR1 is SGHAT and CDR2 is FQNNGV. The CDR3 runs 15 residues. The CDR3 nucleotides are TGTGCCAACAGCTTCATGACAGATCAGGACTGCGAGCAGTACTTC. This codes for CANSFMTDQDCEQYF.

Ten or more counts support this clonotype. The chain links TRBV5-5 to TRBJ2-7; D is ambiguous. CDR1 and CDR2 (germline): SGHKS, YYEKEE (reference sequence). The CDR3 consists of 14 residues. Trimming stripped 4 bases from V and 4 bases from J, with 15 bases between. Here the CDR3 reads CASSLERRIYEQYF. CDR3 DNA sequence: TGTGCCAGCAGCCTGGAACGGCGGATTTACGAGCAGTACTTC.

V usage is TRBV9 and J usage is TRBJ1-6; maybe TRBD1 (5 bases). The CDR3 totals 15 residues. Germline CDR1 reads SGDLS; CDR2 reads YYNGEE. Trimming removed 0 bases at V and 7 bases at J, with 11 bases between. CDR3 in DNA: TGTGCCAGCAGCGTAGGACAGCAGCCCAATTCACCCCTCCACTTT. Encoded protein: CASSVGQQPNSPLHF.

In the case of this clonotype: The missing conserved phenylalanine or tryptophan at the end of this CDR3 makes a read error likely. The chain has TRBV5-4 and TRBJ1-2; a possible D gene is TRBD1 (5 bases). V lost 7 bases to trimming and J lost 6 bases, with 16 bases between them. CDR1 and CDR2 from the germline V gene are SGHNT and YYREEE (reference sequence). The CDR3 covers 13 residues. CDR3 in amino acids: CASGRDGRNGYTS. CDR3 nucleotide sequence: TGTGCCAGCGGCCGGGACGGGCGTAATGGCTACACCTCC.

This chain joins TRBV4-2 and TRBJ1-4, with D unclear. CDR1 is LGHNA, CDR2 YNFKEQ, per germline. The CDR3 totals 17 residues. CDR3 sequence reads: CTSSQEAYTATNEKLFF. CDR3 nucleotide sequence: TGTACTAGCAGCCAAGAGGCTTACACAGCAACTAATGAAAAACTGTTTTTT.

On this clonotype itself: A read error may account for a junction end that differs from germline. The chain employs TRBV11-2 and TRBJ2-7; D remains ambiguous. The CDR3 loop spans 13 amino acids. Germline V gene lookup returns CDR1 SGHAT and CDR2 FQNNGV. In DNA form, the CDR3 reads TGTTCCAGCAGCTTACCAACCACCTATGAGCAGTACTTC. Translated: CSSSLPTTYEQYF. Combining the CDR3 with reference TRBV11-2 and TRBJ2-7 gives the whole variable domain EAGVAQSPRYKIIEKRQSVAFWCNPISGHATLYWYQQILGQGPKLLIQFQNNGVVDDSQLPKDRFSAERLKGVDSTLKIQPAKLEDSAVYLCSSSLPTTYEQYFGPGTRLTVT.

The J gene is TRBJ2-7, the V gene TRBV7-9; TRBD2 matches 7 bases. The junction had 11 bases not matched to a gene; V was cut back by 2 bases and J by 4 bases. CDR1 is SEHNR, CDR2 FQNEAQ, per germline (reference sequence). The CDR3 has 16 residues. CDR3 in amino acids: CASSLFTSESKYEQYF. The CDR3 DNA reads TGTGCCAGCAGCTTATTCACTAGCGAGAGTAAATACGAGCAGTACTTC.

The J gene is TRBJ1-1, the V gene TRBV4-1; D is ambiguous. Germline CDR1 reads MGHRA; CDR2 reads YSYEKL. The CDR3 is 14 amino acids. Trimming pared 0 bases from V and 11 bases from J, leaving 16 bases between. The CDR3 nucleotides are TGCGCCAGCAGCCAAGACCGCGGGAGATTAGATGCTTTCTTT. Translated: CASSQDRGRLDAFF.

The CDR3 here is CASSSWRGVSYNEQFF. DNA for the CDR3: TGTGCCAGCAGTTCTTGGAGAGGAGTCTCCTACAATGAGCAGTTCTTC. The chain couples TRBV12-3 or TRBV12-4 to TRBJ2-1; D is ambiguous. V lost 4 bases, J lost 0 bases, and 13 bases lay in between. This CDR3 spans 16 amino acids.

This clonotype appeared many times. V is TRBV24-1 and J is TRBJ1-2, with TRBD1 matching over 10 bases. CDR3 length: 14 amino acids. The ends lost 11 bases at V and 4 bases at J; junction bases unmatched: 9. Germline-derived CDR1 and CDR2 are KGHDR and SFDVKD. CDR3 amino acids: CAISGTGDSYGYTF. CDR3 nucleotides: TGTGCCATCTCCGGGACAGGGGACAGCTATGGCTACACCTTC.

This clonotype has a single count. One end of the junction does not line up with germline, which may come from a read error. The genes are TRBV5-4 and TRBJ2-1; 7 bases align to TRBD2. Looked up from germline, CDR1 is SGHNT and CDR2 is YYREEE (reference sequence). This CDR3 contains 15 residues. The CDR3 DNA is TGTCCCAGCAGCTTGGCCGGGAGGCTGGCCAATGAGCAGTTCTTC. It yields the protein CPSSLAGRLANEQFF. The whole variable domain, remainder taken from reference TRBV5-4 and TRBJ2-1, is ETGVTQSPTHLIKTRGQQVTLRCSSQSGHNTVSWYQQALGQGPQFIFQYYREEENGRGNFPPRFSGLQFPNYSSELNVNALELDDSALYLCPSSLAGRLANEQFFGPGTRLTVL.

This clonotype was picked up many times. The rearrangement joins TRBV14 to TRBJ2-7, with 7 bases matching TRBD1. Germline lookup yields CDR1 SGHDN and CDR2 FVKESK. V gave up 5 bases and J gave up 1 base; unmatched junction bases: 2. The CDR3 is 13 residues long. CDR3 sequence (DNA): TGTGCCAGCAGCACACAGGGGTCCTACGAGCAGTACTTC. It specifies CASSTQGSYEQYF.

With regard to this clonotype: The conserved phenylalanine or tryptophan normally closing the CDR3 is absent here, so this likely arose from a read error. The rearrangement joins TRBV4-1 to TRBJ2-3, with D maybe TRBD2 (7 bases). V lost 1 base to trimming and J lost 8 bases, with 13 bases between them. In germline, CDR1 is MGHRA, CDR2 YSYEKL. The CDR3 sequence is 14 residues long. This chain's CDR3 is CASSQVTRGGTQYL. In DNA, the CDR3 is TGCGCCAGCAGCCAAGTCACAAGGGGGGGTACGCAGTATCTT.

A remark on this clonotype: Germline and junction disagree at one end, which may indicate a read error. This chain links TRBV6-5 with TRBJ2-7; perhaps TRBD1 as D (6 bases). The CDR3 extends over 15 amino acids. In germline, CDR1 is MNHEY, CDR2 SVGAGI. The CDR3 loop reads CGSSYSSTGLSEQHF. The CDR3 DNA reads TGTGGCAGCAGTTACTCGAGTACAGGGTTGAGCGAGCAGCACTTC.

The chain recombines TRBV20-1 with TRBJ2-1, with TRBD1 matching over 10 bases. The junction had 6 bases not matched to a gene; V was cut back by 5 bases and J by 8 bases. The germline CDR1 and CDR2 sequences are DFQATT and SNEGSKA (reference sequence). The CDR3 contains 13 residues. CDR3 in amino acids: CSALRDRGDEQFF. CDR3 nucleotide sequence: TGCAGTGCTTTACGGGACAGGGGAGATGAGCAGTTCTTC.

About this clonotype: Sequence at one end of the junction differs from germline and may be a read error. The chain links TRBV11-2 to TRBJ2-5; D uncertain. CDR1 is SGHAT and CDR2 is FQNNGV in the germline V gene. The CDR3 consists of 12 residues. The CDR3 loop is CASSLEERAQYF. The DNA of the CDR3 is TGTGCCAGCAGCTTAGAGGAAAGGGCCCAGTACTTT.